This T cell receptor (beta chain) was recorded in a study of blood T cell repertoires in COVID-19. Clones were read by immunoSEQ multiplex PCR, and TCRdb kept only the in-frame ones, dropping some. The sample includes around 100,000 clones, more than 90% seen only once; the top ten take around 4.4%. The germline CDR1 and CDR2 sequences are WSHSY and SAAADI. V lost 6 bases and J lost 7, with 18 bases in between. The CDR3 runs to 14 residues. The origin of this receptor is a man aged 18-30 years with acute or convalescent COVID-19. V and J are TRBV10-2 and TRBJ1-1, with TRBD1 as a possible D gene (6 bases). Sequenced sample: peripheral blood. The chain's CDR3 is CASSALGGQSEAFF. In DNA form, the CDR3 reads TGCGCCAGCAGCGCCCTCGGCGGACAGAGTGAAGCTTTCTTT.